The present entry profiles one T cell receptor beta chain with its context. The sample is drawn from a study of patients and donors after allogeneic stem cell transplantation. TCRdb used MiXCR to reprocess the RT-PCR reads, holding one entry per CDR3 protein. This table holds hundreds of thousands of distinct CDR3 sequences, approximately 16% found once. The source is a human donor who was either an allogeneic HSCT recipient or a stem cell or donor lymphocyte infusion donor (not recorded which). It is not recorded whose cells these are; they may come from a transplant donor. The sequenced sample was blood, either unsorted or a sorted T cell fraction (not recorded which).

The CDR3 DNA reads TGTGCCAGCAGCTTAGTAGCGGCACCCTACGAGCAGTACTTC. Protein product: CASSLVAAPYEQYF. The rearrangement uses TRBV13 and TRBJ2-7; D possibly corresponds to TRBD2 (6 bases). The CDR3 consists of 14 residues. CDR1 is PRHDT and CDR2 is FYEKMQ in the germline V gene (reference sequence). The ends were cut back, 1 base at V and 2 bases at J, with 9 bases in the middle.